The rows below give T cell receptor beta chains drawn from one sample of a study of blood T cell repertoires in COVID-19. Sequencing was performed with immunoSEQ multiplex PCR; in TCRdb, only in-frame clones are kept and a portion is missing. Of just under 65,000 clones in the sample, 76% were seen once. The sequenced sample consisted of peripheral blood. These receptors came from a woman of 80 years or more with acute or convalescent COVID-19. The CDR3 runs from the conserved cysteine through the conserved F or W. The D gene is left open where the match is weak. Clone size is shown for a subset of rows, as once, few, many or a class of expanded clone.

CDR3	DNA	D	size	V	J
CASSVKGLAGGTDTQYF	TGTGCCAGCAGTGTGAAGGGACTAGCGGGAGGTACAGATACGCAGTATTTT	TRBD2	.	TRBV2	TRBJ2-3
CASGQMEGSQETQYF	TGCGCCAGCGGCCAAATGGAGGGATCCCAAGAGACCCAGTACTTC	.	once	TRBV5-1	TRBJ2-5
CASSPGGTGGLVEQFF	TGTGCCAGCAGCCCGGGTGGGACAGGGGGTCTGGTTGAGCAGTTCTTC	TRBD1	.	TRBV3-1/TRBV3-2	TRBJ2-1
CASRRRTGGAGQPQHF	TGTGCCAGCAGACGTAGGACAGGGGGCGCGGGTCAGCCCCAGCATTTT	TRBD1	.	TRBV28	TRBJ1-5
CASSERQGGGYTF	TGTGCCAGCAGCGAACGACAGGGGGGTGGCTACACCTTC	TRBD1	.	TRBV5-4	TRBJ1-2
CASSFGTNPHEQYF	TGTGCCAGCAGTTTCGGGACTAACCCCCACGAGCAGTACTTC	TRBD2	.	TRBV27	TRBJ2-7
CASSLWTGAPLNYGYTF	TGTGCCAGCAGTTTATGGACAGGGGCGCCCCTCAACTATGGCTACACCTTC	TRBD1	.	TRBV28	TRBJ1-2
CATSDFGLAGAIGELFF	TGTGCCACCAGTGATTTTGGGCTAGCGGGAGCGATCGGGGAGCTGTTTTTT	TRBD2	.	TRBV24-1	TRBJ2-2
CASMSGRVSYEQYF	TGTGCCAGTATGAGCGGGAGGGTTTCCTACGAGCAGTACTTC	TRBD2	once	TRBV6-5	TRBJ2-7
CASRDRGNTEAFF	TGTGCCAGCAGGGACAGGGGAAATACTGAAGCTTTCTTT	TRBD1	.	TRBV28	TRBJ1-1
CASSMRGNEKLFF	TGTGCCAGTAGTATGAGGGGGAATGAAAAACTGTTTTTT	.	.	TRBV19	TRBJ1-4
CASSLLGSVREQYF	TGTGCCAGCAGCTTGCTCGGTAGTGTTCGCGAGCAGTACTTC	.	once	TRBV5-6	TRBJ2-7
CASSLGGANTEAFF	TGTGCCAGCAGCTTGGGAGGGGCGAACACTGAAGCTTTCTTT	.	.	TRBV11-2	TRBJ1-1
CASSTSRESDTQYF	TGTGCCAGCAGCACATCTCGGGAGTCGGATACGCAGTATTTT	.	.	TRBV7-9	TRBJ2-3
CASSEFTSYNEQFF	TGCGCCAGCAGTGAGTTTACTAGCTACAATGAGCAGTTCTTC	.	few	TRBV10-2	TRBJ2-1
CASWRGQSTDTQYF	TGTGCCAGCTGGCGGGGACAGAGCACAGATACGCAGTATTTT	.	.	TRBV27	TRBJ2-3
CASMVGAGTGELFF	TGTGCCAGCATGGTCGGGGCGGGGACCGGGGAGCTGTTTTTT	.	.	TRBV27	TRBJ2-2
CAWSNRAGGSNTIYF	TGTGCCTGGAGTAATAGGGCCGGGGGTTCAAACACCATATATTTT	.	.	TRBV30	TRBJ1-3
CASSLGGRVTYNEQFF	TGTGCCAGCAGCTTAGGCGGGAGGGTAACGTACAATGAGCAGTTCTTC	TRBD2	.	TRBV7-2	TRBJ2-1
CSASDRASVTEKLFF	TGCAGTGCTAGTGACAGGGCCTCGGTTACTGAAAAACTGTTTTTT	TRBD1	.	TRBV20-1	TRBJ1-4
CASSSSGTSSSGNTIYF	TGTGCCAGCAGCTCGAGCGGGACGTCAAGCTCTGGAAACACCATATATTTT	.	.	TRBV9	TRBJ1-3
CASSKQGTSGSPLHF	TGTGCCAGCAGCAAACAAGGAACTAGTGGGTCACCCCTCCACTTT	.	.	TRBV7-3	TRBJ1-6
CASKRLLAGDTGELFF	TGCGCCAGCAAGCGCCTACTGGCGGGAGACACCGGGGAGCTGTTTTTT	TRBD2	few	TRBV10-2	TRBJ2-2
CASSWGDRTALDGYTF	TGCGCCAGCAGCTGGGGGGACAGGACTGCCCTGGACGGCTACACCTTC	TRBD1	.	TRBV5-1	TRBJ1-2
CASSLGRGPIIRETQYF	TGCGCCAGCAGCTTGGGCCGGGGTCCTATCATAAGAGAGACCCAGTACTTC	.	.	TRBV5-1	TRBJ2-5
CASSASTTGTSGRKNEQFF	TGTGCCAGCAGTGCGTCTACTACTGGGACTAGCGGGAGGAAGAATGAGCAGTTCTTC	TRBD2	.	TRBV6-1	TRBJ2-1
CASSRDRGETQYF	TGCGCCAGCAGCAGGGACAGGGGCGAGACCCAGTACTTC	TRBD1	.	TRBV10-1	TRBJ2-5
CASSEADYGYTF	TGTGCCAGCAGTGAGGCAGATTATGGCTACACCTTC	.	.	TRBV2	TRBJ1-2
CASSTAGTGVTEAFF	TGTGCCAGCAGCACAGCCGGGACAGGGGTCACTGAAGCTTTCTTT	TRBD1	.	TRBV28	TRBJ1-1
CASSDAGTPLNAAFF	TGTGCCAGCAGTGACGCCGGGACACCCCTAAATGCGGCTTTCTTT	.	once	TRBV2	TRBJ1-1
CASSSRTSAYNEQFF	TGTGCCAGCTCATCTCGGACTAGCGCCTACAATGAGCAGTTCTTC	TRBD2	.	TRBV18	TRBJ2-1
CASSRGLDNEQFF	TGTGCTAGCAGTCGGGGGTTGGACAATGAGCAGTTCTTC	.	.	TRBV7-7	TRBJ2-1
CASSIGGGGTGRETQYF	TGTGCCAGCAGCATAGGAGGAGGTGGGACAGGGAGGGAGACCCAGTACTTC	TRBD1	.	TRBV9	TRBJ2-5
CASSPMGGGTEAFF	TGTGCCAGCTCACCAATGGGGGGGGGCACTGAAGCTTTCTTT	.	.	TRBV18	TRBJ1-1
CASRPGLAGTYEQYF	TGTGCCAGCAGACCAGGACTAGCGGGGACCTACGAGCAGTACTTC	TRBD2	.	TRBV6-5	TRBJ2-7
CASSATGSQNIQYF	TGTGCCAGCAGCGCGACAGGGAGCCAAAACATTCAGTACTTC	TRBD1	.	TRBV7-3	TRBJ2-4
CASSDGLAPDTQYF	TGCGCCAGCAGTGACGGACTAGCGCCAGATACGCAGTATTTT	TRBD2	.	TRBV4-1	TRBJ2-3
CASSKPIVTGAAGYTF	TGTGCCAGCAGCAAACCGATAGTGACAGGGGCGGCTGGCTACACCTTC	TRBD1	.	TRBV7-8	TRBJ1-2
CASSPAYNEQFF	TGTGCCAGCAGCCCCGCGTACAATGAGCAGTTCTTC	.	.	TRBV12-3/TRBV12-4	TRBJ2-1
CASSTLLASGEGETQYF	TGTGCCAGCAGCACCTTACTAGCGTCTGGCGAGGGAGAGACCCAGTACTTC	TRBD2	.	TRBV5-4	TRBJ2-5
CASSLQEPQHF	TGTGCCAGCAGTTTACAGGAGCCCCAGCATTTT	.	.	TRBV28	TRBJ1-5
CASKARSPGNTIYF	TGTGCCAGCAAAGCCCGTTCGCCCGGAAACACCATATATTTT	.	.	TRBV6-5	TRBJ1-3
CASSLGPDRGARGTQYF	TGTGCCAGCAGCTTAGGACCGGACAGGGGCGCACGGGGGACCCAGTACTTC	TRBD1	.	TRBV7-2	TRBJ2-5
CASSKGGGRGYNEQFF	TGTGCCAGCAGCAAAGGGGGCGGGAGGGGGTACAATGAGCAGTTCTTC	TRBD2	few	TRBV28	TRBJ2-1
CASSLISGSVSYNEQFF	TGTGCTAGCAGCTTAATTAGCGGGAGCGTTTCCTACAATGAGCAGTTCTTC	TRBD2	.	TRBV7-7	TRBJ2-1
CASSYSTQQAYYF	TGTGCCAGCAGTTACTCGACCCAACAGGCCTACTACTTC	.	.	TRBV6-5	TRBJ2-5
CASIRGGTEAFF	TGTGCCAGCATTAGAGGTGGCACTGAAGCTTTCTTT	.	.	TRBV2	TRBJ1-1
CASSPSSGRVGTEAFF	TGTGCCAGCTCACCATCGAGCGGCCGGGTGGGCACTGAAGCTTTCTTT	.	.	TRBV18	TRBJ1-1
CASSWTGRSDTQYF	TGCGCCAGCAGCTGGACAGGGCGGTCAGATACGCAGTATTTT	TRBD1	.	TRBV5-1	TRBJ2-3
CASSFQGDTGELFF	TGTGCCAGCAGCTTTCAGGGGGACACCGGGGAGCTGTTTTTT	TRBD1	.	TRBV11-3	TRBJ2-2
CASSWTSGSWGGYEQYF	TGTGCCAGCAGTTGGACTAGCGGGAGTTGGGGCGGGTACGAGCAGTACTTC	TRBD2	.	TRBV28	TRBJ2-7
CASSSTGTSANNEQFF	TGTGCCAGCAGCTCGACCGGGACTAGCGCGAACAATGAGCAGTTCTTC	TRBD2	.	TRBV11-2	TRBJ2-1
CASRPQSHRGEAFF	TGTGCCAGCAGACCACAAAGCCACAGGGGTGAAGCTTTCTTT	TRBD1	.	TRBV6-4	TRBJ1-1
CAWSVGVDQPQHF	TGTGCCTGGAGTGTAGGGGTCGATCAGCCCCAGCATTTT	.	.	TRBV30	TRBJ1-5
CASSEFGTGVINSPLHF	TGTGCCAGCAGTGAATTTGGGACAGGGGTGATTAATTCACCCCTCCACTTT	TRBD1	.	TRBV6-1	TRBJ1-6